The 18 T cell receptor beta chains below come from one sample, sequenced in a study of post-analysis software for immune sequencing data. Overall study results and limits: Controls had lower frequencies than patients of about 5 TRBV segments, which included TRBV5-6, TRBV5-1 and TRBV20-1.

These receptors are not linked to any known antigen. The TCR beta cDNA libraries carried unique molecular identifiers. Each CDR3 protein gets one entry after TCRdb re-called the PCR reads with MiXCR. The sample lists hundreds of thousands of distinct CDR3 sequences, 55% to 70% occurring once. Sequencing was carried out using blood. These receptors were taken from a girl aged 2 to 10 with multiple sclerosis.

The chain uses TRBV9 and TRBJ2-3; D possibly corresponds to TRBD2 (6 bases). Germline V gene lookup returns CDR1 SGDLS and CDR2 YYNGEE. This CDR3 spans 15 amino acids. The V end was cut by 0 bases, the J end by 4 bases, with 12 bases between. The CDR3 loop reads CASSVVSGAPDTQYF. CDR3 sequence (DNA): TGTGCCAGCAGCGTAGTTAGCGGAGCCCCAGATACGCAGTATTTT.

V usage is TRBV10-3 and J usage is TRBJ1-2; D ambiguous. With 0 bases removed from V and 4 bases from J, the gap between germline ends came to 12 bases. In germline, CDR1 is ENHRY, CDR2 SYGVKD. The CDR3 sequence is 15 residues long. The CDR3, as DNA: TGTGCCATCAGTGAGTCGGGATCAGAGGGCTATGGCTACACCTTC. Translation gives CAISESGSEGYGYTF.

This clonotype turned up a few times. This sequence joins TRBV6-1 and TRBJ2-7; weak D call: TRBD2 (5 bases). CDR1 and CDR2 from the germline V gene are MNHNS and SASEGT. The CDR3 sequence is 12 residues long. V was shortened by 6 bases and J by 7 bases, with 13 bases between the two germline ends. In DNA form, the CDR3 reads TGTGCCAGCAGGGACTCCTGGAGGGAGCAGTACTTC. Amino acids: CASRDSWREQYF.

The rearrangement joins TRBV6-5 to TRBJ1-2, with 8 bases matching TRBD1. Trimming took 2 bases from V and 3 from J; bases not matched to a gene: 14. Germline loops: CDR1 MNHEY, CDR2 SVGAGI. CDR3 length: 18 amino acids. CDR3 DNA sequence: TGTGCCAGCAGTTACATGGGACAGGAGGCCCCATTGGACTATGGCTACACCTTC. This translates into CASSYMGQEAPLDYGYTF.

V and J are TRBV11-2 and TRBJ2-5; D remains ambiguous. TRBJ2-7 matches the DNA end more closely, so the J call is doubtful. CDR3 length equals 14 residues. Germline CDR1 SGHAT, CDR2 FQNNGV. The CDR3 DNA sequence: TGTGCCAGCAGCTTACTAGGGCAGAACTACGAGCAGTACTTC. Encoded protein: CASSLLGQNYEQYF.

This clonotype appeared a few times. The gene calls are TRBV6-5 and TRBJ1-2; possibly TRBD1 for D (5 bases). Germline V gene sequence: CDR1 MNHEY, CDR2 SVGAGI. The CDR3 extends over 14 amino acids. The ends were cut back, 2 bases at V and 6 bases at J, with 13 bases in the middle. DNA of the CDR3: TGTGCCAGCAGTTACATCAACTCGGGGGATGGCTACACCTTC. Its protein product is CASSYINSGDGYTF.

V gene TRBV6-5 combines with J gene TRBJ2-3, with TRBD2 identical over 7 bases. Germline V gene sequence: CDR1 MNHEY, CDR2 SVGAGI. V dropped 8 bases and J dropped 0; count of bases not matched to a gene: 8. The CDR3 runs to 15 residues. CDR3 bases: TGTGCCAGCGGCAACCCACTAGCGAGCACAGATACGCAGTATTTT. Amino acid sequence: CASGNPLASTDTQYF.

This clonotype was observed a handful of times. The gene calls are TRBV30 and TRBJ2-7; 8 positions agree with TRBD1. The J call is doubtful: the DNA matches TRBJ2-5 better. Germline-derived CDR1 and CDR2 are GTSNPN and SVGIG (reference sequence). CDR3 length: 13 residues. The CDR3 nucleotides read TGTGCCTGGAGCCCCGGACAGGGAGAGACCCAGTACTTC. This codes for CAWSPGQGETQYF.

Comment on this clonotype: The junction differs from germline at one of its ends, possibly a read error. V usage is TRBV24-1 and J usage is TRBJ2-7; 9 bases fit TRBD1. Looked up from germline, CDR1 is KGHDR and CDR2 is SFDVKD. The CDR3 length is 16 residues. The CDR3 DNA is TGTGCCGCCAGTGATCCCCCGGGACAGGGCACCTACGAGCAGTACTTC. This codes for CAASDPPGQGTYEQYF.

This chain joins TRBV27 and TRBJ2-7; D is possibly TRBD1 or TRBD2 (5 bases each). CDR3 length equals 13 residues. V gave up 0 bases and J gave up 3 bases, with 6 bases separating them. The germline V gene has CDR1 MNHEY and CDR2 SMNVEV (reference sequence). DNA of the CDR3: TGTGCCAGCAGTTTATCGGGGGACTACGAGCAGTACTTC. It codes for CASSLSGDYEQYF.

This clonotype appeared a few times. This sequence joins TRBV20-1 and TRBJ2-7, with D possibly being TRBD1 or TRBD2 (5 bases each). Trimming left V 5 bases short and J 5 bases short, with 10 bases between. The CDR3 contains 11 residues. CDR1 and CDR2 (germline): DFQATT, SNEGSKA (reference sequence). CDR3 residues: CSASRENEQYF. The DNA for the CDR3 is TGCAGTGCTTCCAGGGAGAACGAGCAGTACTTC.

In this sample, this clonotype turned up once. The chain combines TRBV10-3 with TRBJ2-2; possibly TRBD2 for D (6 bases). The V gene lost 6 bases and the J gene lost 2 bases, with 19 bases spanning the gap. CDR1 and CDR2 (germline): ENHRY, SYGVKD. CDR3 length equals 17 residues. CDR3 coding DNA: TGTGCCATCAGCGTTCCAAGGGGAGGAGTAAACACCGGGGAGCTGTTTTTT. Its protein is CAISVPRGGVNTGELFF.

The V gene is TRBV6-5, the J gene TRBJ2-7, with D maybe TRBD2 (6 bases). Trimming removed 1 base at V and 3 bases at J, with 10 bases between. The germline V gene has CDR1 MNHEY and CDR2 SVGAGI. This CDR3 contains 14 residues. This chain's CDR3 is CASSYWGVGYEQYF. CDR3 nucleotide sequence: TGTGCCAGCAGTTACTGGGGGGTGGGCTACGAGCAGTACTTC.

Only a few counts were recorded for this clonotype. J is TRBJ2-4 and V is TRBV15, with D possibly being TRBD1 or TRBD2 (5 bases each). The germline V and J ends were trimmed by 6 bases and 8 bases, with 14 bases remaining between them. This CDR3 is built from 13 residues. The germline CDR1 and CDR2 sequences are LNHNV and YYDKDF (reference sequence). The CDR3 loop is CATRRAGGDIQYF. For the CDR3, the DNA is TGTGCCACCAGAAGGGCTGGGGGAGACATTCAGTACTTC. Using reference TRBV15 and TRBJ2-4 for the parts outside the CDR3, the full variable domain is DAMVIQNPRYQVTQFGKPVTLSCSQTLNHNVMYWYQQKSSQAPKLLFHYYDKDFNNEADTPDNFQSRRPNTSFCFLDIRSPGLGDTAMYLCATRRAGGDIQYFGAGTRLSVL.

The chain employs TRBV27 and TRBJ1-5, with D possibly TRBD1 on 5 matching bases. The germline CDR1 and CDR2 sequences are MNHEY and SMNVEV (reference sequence). CDR3 length equals 17 residues. Trimming removed 5 bases from V and 4 bases from J, with 21 bases in between. The chain's CDR3 is CASSPRGTELGNQPQHF. CDR3 bases: TGTGCCAGCAGTCCGCGGGGGACGGAGCTCGGGAATCAGCCCCAGCATTTT.

This sequence joins TRBV6-2 or TRBV6-3 and TRBJ2-1; 10 positions match TRBD1. Trimming took 4 bases from V and 4 from J; bases not matched to a gene: 4. This CDR3 is built from 15 residues. Looked up from germline, CDR1 is MNHEY and CDR2 is SVGEGT. The CDR3 region is CASSSRDRGYNEQFF. CDR3 bases: TGTGCCAGCAGTTCCCGGGACAGGGGATACAATGAGCAGTTCTTC.

The chain is built from TRBV12-3 or TRBV12-4 and TRBJ2-7, with D possibly being TRBD1 (6 bases). Trimming took off 5 bases at V and 0 bases at J, with 23 bases between the two ends. The CDR3 covers 18 residues. The CDR3 here is CASSPREWGRKDSYEQYF. CDR3 in DNA: TGTGCCAGCAGTCCTCGTGAATGGGGGCGGAAGGACTCCTACGAGCAGTACTTC.

This chain connects TRBV29-1 to TRBJ2-5; D may correspond to TRBD1 or TRBD2 (6 bases each). Germline V lookup: CDR1 SQVTM, CDR2 ANQGSEA. Trimming left V 3 bases short and J 5 bases short, with 10 bases between. The CDR3 totals 12 residues. This chain's CDR3 is CSVDWGAETQYF. CDR3 nucleotide sequence: TGCAGCGTTGACTGGGGGGCTGAGACCCAGTACTTC. Full variable domain (outside the CDR3, taken from reference TRBV29-1 and TRBJ2-5): SAVISQKPSRDICQRGTSLTIQCQVDSQVTMMFWYRQQPGQSLTLIATANQGSEATYESGFVIDKFPISRPNLTFSTLTVSNMSPEDSSIYLCSVDWGAETQYFGPGTRLLVL.